Detailed here is one TCR beta chain. This record comes from a study of shared clonotypes between healthy human individuals. CDR1 SGHTA and CDR2 FQGNSA come from the germline V gene. CDR3 length equals 15 residues. Germline trimming cut 5 bases from V and 5 bases from J; bases unmatched to any gene: 6. Measured with immunoSEQ multiplex PCR; TCRdb has only the in-frame clones, and not every one. This sample has about 1 million clones, with approximately 76% found just once. The source of this sequence is a man in his late teens or twenties in good health. This chain connects TRBV7-2 to TRBJ1-4; 9 bases fit TRBD1. Sample: memory CD4+ T cells sorted from blood. Subset specified: CD45RA-negative fraction. Here the CDR3 DNA reads TGTGCCAGCAGCGCGGGACAGGGACGAAATGAAAAACTGTTTTTT. It encodes CASSAGQGRNEKLFF.